Sequencing of this T cell receptor beta chain was carried out in a study of cytomegalovirus exposure and HLA in healthy donors (TCRdb year 2017). Concerning the study at large: An earlier analysis of fewer than 750 of the donors reported approximately 280 Gb of sequence data and around 120 million unique TCR beta sequences obtained from about 179 million T cells. An early release covering 500 to 750 HLA-typed donors comprised 300 to 350 gigabases of sequencing data and around 86 million unique TCR sequences. The study combined high-throughput TCR immunosequencing, statistical association of individual TCRs with disease status, and machine learning to predict cytomegalovirus infection status. The study aimed to test whether cataloging public T cell receptors could reveal signatures of past pathogen exposure. To decide whether each TCR beta V gene segment behaved as functional or pseudogenic, an earlier analysis of approximately 620 of the donors relied on high-throughput TCR beta sequencing. Every repertoire in the discovery cohort had been generated on one and the same sequencing platform. A later analysis re-analyzed previously published TCR beta repertoires from 500 to 700 donors and added high-resolution HLA genotyping to study TCR occurrence patterns. The number of donors typed differed by locus, with about 629-640 for A, B, C, DRB1 and DQB1, around 500 for DQA1, approximately 570 for DPA1, and over 400 for DPB1. Because of strong linkage in the cohort, roughly five DR-DQ haplotypes were treated as single units for association and clustering. The later analysis used no new phenotypic data to find candidate immune exposures, relying instead on TCR beta sequences and their occurrence across donors. Alongside the repertoire data, information on donor age, sex, ethnicity and CMV serostatus was compiled. In addition to the first cohort of roughly 700 subjects, a separate validation cohort of approximately 110 different subjects was used. A later genetic analysis took genome-wide SNP genotypes for about three fifths of the roughly 700 donors and used that subset as a discovery cohort. The study used immunosequencing to profile the T cell repertoires of 600 to 850 subjects and linked those repertoires to cytomegalovirus serostatus. Across about 370 genotyped donors of the cohort, an average of about 220,000 unique TCR beta nucleotide sequences per donor were sequenced, and roughly 20% of those sequences were non-productive. Of the roughly 400 genotyped donors, approximately 83% fell in the genetic ancestry cluster associated with self-reported Caucasian donors. Both class I and class II loci were covered by HLA typing, at four-digit resolution. General findings and caveats noted by the study authors: Most TCR sequences were observed very rarely across donors, whereas some public TCRs were present in many individuals. The sequencing pipeline was judged likely to have produced a cluster of highly shared sequence variants as a technical artifact. A few of the identified cytomegalovirus-associated TCR beta chains were confirmed in vitro to be specific for cytomegalovirus antigens. The study listed 150 to 200 TCR beta chains as associated with cytomegalovirus. The earlier analysis of approximately 540 of the donors excluded some 15 rarely observed V segments, including chromosome 9 orphons, because counts were too low. Specific HLA alleles were associated with 15,000 to 20,000 TCR beta sequences at a false discovery rate of 0.05 in a later analysis. A further reported finding was that TCR beta sequences accurately predicted the HLA-A and HLA-B alleles for most subjects in the first cohort. According to a later analysis, TCR association rates differed among HLA loci, with DRB1 alleles showing the most associated TCRs and HLA-C alleles showing the fewest. A later analysis found that most CMV-associated TCR beta chains appeared HLA-restricted, with HLA associations seemingly driven largely by CMV exposure. According to the authors, the approach could potentially be generalized to other disease states and immunological phenotypes. Roughly uniform sequencing depth across donors was assumed in presence/absence analyses, although this assumption may not hold. This cohort had only TCR beta chains sequenced, and the lack of alpha or paired-chain data limited which features could be detected. A later genetic analysis associated a missense DCLRE1C variant with V-gene and J-gene trimming of TCR beta chains, and an independent cohort replicated the association. In a later analysis, HLA-associated TCR beta chains showed more clonal expansion and lower generation probabilities than non-associated chains that were equally common. The classifier was reported to diagnose cytomegalovirus status with high specificity and sensitivity in both the original cohort and the validation cohort. Because HLA typing was unavailable for some donors at each locus, only the typed subset was used in association tests. Broadly in line with IMGT annotations, most TCR beta V segments showed up in productive rearrangements about 87% or about 30% of the time in an earlier analysis of several hundred of the donors. A later genetic analysis reported fewer N-insertions in productive TCRs among donors in an Asian-associated ancestry cluster than the roughly 700-donor mean. When HLA alleles, especially DR and DQ, strongly co-occurred, attributing TCR associations to individual alleles was difficult. Immune exposure information for the cohort was limited to CMV serostatus. Linkage disequilibrium might explain the correlated functional status among segregating V segments, but an unknown experimental factor could not be ruled out. Some IMGT-functional V segments, including TRBV6-2 and TRBV6-3, could not be told apart with the 87-base-pair reads, so those segments were excluded. A later analysis reported that several top co-occurrence clusters appeared linked to parvovirus B19, influenza, CMV and Epstein-Barr virus.

Receptor amplification or capture employed the immunoSEQ multiplex PCR assay. The multiplex PCR relied on a mix of 60 forward primers for TCR Vbeta segments and 13 reverse primers for TCR Jbeta segments. Amplification of the CDR3 region of rearranged TCR beta genes was performed with a multiplex PCR assay on genomic DNA. The Illumina HiSeq System was used to sequence the amplified TCR beta libraries as 87-base-pair reads. The authors processed their data as follows. A later analysis counted some 80 million unique TCR beta chains across the 600 to 850 repertoires, and 9 million to 14 million of these chains were shared by at least two donors. Raw reads were error-corrected and collapsed into unique sequences with a nearest-neighbor algorithm that merged closely related sequences to remove PCR and sequencing errors. CDR3 sequences were aligned to IMGT reference sequences to assign V, D and J gene segments. For a sequence to be retained, a match of at least six nucleotides was required to both a V gene segment and a J gene segment. A rearrangement counted as productive if the CDR3 had no stop codons and remained in frame with V and J, and every other rearrangement counted as non-productive. CDR3 was defined by IMGT convention, running from the second conserved V-encoded cysteine to the conserved J-encoded phenylalanine. The earlier analysis of a few hundred of the donors excluded sequences that lacked an unambiguous match to a single V gene segment. In an earlier analysis of 500 to 750 of the donors, V segments were called functional above 56.7% productive rearrangements and were called segregating when the between-donor standard deviation exceeded 5%. To diagnose cytomegalovirus status from the catalog of TCR beta chain sequences, a statistical classification framework was built. In a later analysis, V and J genes were assigned by comparing TCR nucleotide sequences against IMGT/GENE-DB human TR gene sequences. A later analysis assigned CDR3 sequences and most-parsimonious VDJ recombination scenarios with the TCRdist pipeline. In a later analysis, each TCR beta chain was defined by its CDR3 amino acid sequence together with its V-gene family, and reads lacking a unique V-gene family were excluded. To address suspected cross-contamination and a sequencing artifact, a later analysis removed 592 highly shared, low-generation-probability nucleotide sequences. For each public chain, a later analysis derived a clonal expansion index from normalized ranks of inferred template counts within each repertoire. A later analysis computed generation probabilities with a VDJ recombination model fitted to out-of-frame rearrangements, and checked the results against IGoR. A later analysis scored TCR-TCR, TCR-HLA and TCR-CMV co-occurrence with hypergeometric tests, applying a repertoire-size bias correction to TCR pairs. A later analysis estimated false discovery rates by permuting HLA or CMV assignments 20 times. In a later analysis, co-occurring TCRs were grouped with DBSCAN, and TCRdist sequence similarity was added when clustering was performed within HLA-allele-positive subsets. Repertoires with fewer than 30,000 or more than 120,000 public chains were left out of co-occurrence clustering, as were about 5 repertoires with anomalous nucleotide sharing. TCRdb stores this immuneACCESS table with in-frame sequences only. Part of the clones is absent; in the studies checked, under half of the shortfall reflects unresolved V genes, and no reason is known for the rest. D and trimming were read from the DNA, whereas the V and J calls and clone size are those reported in that table. This sample comprises about 200,000 clones, over 75% of them detected only once. Around 1.7% of the sample belongs to the ten largest clones.

Comments on this clone: What this receptor recognizes is not known. No base-level quality is on record; no much larger clone is a single base apart.

The cohort was made up of about 670 healthy bone marrow donors. At the time of sampling, all cohort members were nominally healthy, though unrecorded immune exposures were likely present. The donor tested CMV seronegative, placing the donor among the 350 to 400 seronegative members of the cohort. Each donor provided a peripheral blood sample, and peripheral blood mononuclear cells were used for TCR beta sequencing. The Qiagen DNeasy Blood Extraction Kit was used to extract genomic DNA from the blood cell samples. The germline V gene gives CDR1 as SGHVS and CDR2 as FNYEAQ. The CDR3 runs 12 residues from the cysteine to the phenylalanine. Of the read, only the CDR3 DNA is kept; its 36 bases are in frame from base 1. Deletion took 5 bases off V and 7 bases off J, with a span of 11 bases between the germline ends.

Input material: PBMCs. Recombination connected TRBV7-6 to TRBJ1-1, and perhaps TRBD1 as D gene, on 5 matching bases. The TCR was taken from a man aged 18 to 30 in good health and CMV-seronegative. The sequenced DNA: TGTGCCAGCAGCCCCGGGGGGGGTGAAGCTTTCTTT. Its translation is CASSPGGGEAFF.